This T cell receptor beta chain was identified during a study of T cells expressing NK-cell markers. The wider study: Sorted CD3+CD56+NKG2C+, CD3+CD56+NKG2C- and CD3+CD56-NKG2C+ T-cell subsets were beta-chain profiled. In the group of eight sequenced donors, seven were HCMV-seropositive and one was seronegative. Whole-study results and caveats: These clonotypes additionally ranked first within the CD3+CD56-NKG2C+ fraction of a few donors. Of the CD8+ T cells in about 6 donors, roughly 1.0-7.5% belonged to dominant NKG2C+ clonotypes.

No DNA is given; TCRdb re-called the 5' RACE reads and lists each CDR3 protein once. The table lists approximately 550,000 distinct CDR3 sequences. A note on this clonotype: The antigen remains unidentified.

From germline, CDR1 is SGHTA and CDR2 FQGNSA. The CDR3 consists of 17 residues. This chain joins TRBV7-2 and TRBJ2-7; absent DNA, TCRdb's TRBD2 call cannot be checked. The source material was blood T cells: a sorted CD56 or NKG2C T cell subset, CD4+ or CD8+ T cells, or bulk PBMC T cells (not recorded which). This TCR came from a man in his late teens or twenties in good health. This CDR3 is CASSLGLAGVRFGEQYF. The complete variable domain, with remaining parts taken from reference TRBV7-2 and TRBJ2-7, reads GAGVSQSPSNKVTEKGKDVELRCDPISGHTALYWYRQSLGQGLEFLIYFQGNSAPDKSGLPSDRFSAERTGGSVSTLTIQRTQQEDSAVYLCASSLGLAGVRFGEQYFGPGTRLTVT.